This T cell receptor beta chain was sequenced for a study of control samples from healthy donors and cancer patients (dated by TCRdb to 2018 to 2020). The method was the immunoSEQ multiplex PCR assay. TCRdb obtained this table from immuneACCESS and retained in-frame rearrangements with V and J assigned. These tables miss some clones; where compared with another copy, unresolved V genes account for less than half of the shortfall, and the remainder is unexplained. This sample gives 150,000 to 200,000 clones in total; 94% of them show up just once. The ten largest clones capture approximately 1.5% of the sample. As regards this clone: The antigen this receptor binds is unknown. There are no base qualities to consult, and no much larger clone falls within one base.

Counted from cysteine to phenylalanine, this CDR3 has 16 amino acids. Only the CDR3 DNA is retained, 48 bases long and in frame from the first base. CDR1 and CDR2 (MNHEY, SVGAGI) derive from the germline V gene. Relative to germline, V is 2 bases shorter and J is 0 bases shorter, with 11 bases between their ends. Specimen: blood. The rearranged segments are TRBV6-5 and TRBJ2-1, with the D gene call left open. This sequence was found in a young woman in good health. DNA sequence: TGTGCCAGCAGTTACGTGGACGATGCCTCCTACAATGAGCAGTTCTTC. Its product reads: CASSYVDDASYNEQFF.